The clone carrying this T cell receptor beta chain was seen a handful of times. Extraction and reverse transcription of RNA yielded cDNA as the sequencing template. Sequencing used immunoSEQ multiplex PCR; TCRdb keeps in-frame clones, though not all of them. Here the sample spans a few hundred thousand clones, about 57% being singletons. Treatment described: oral pan-JAK inhibitor, 5-10 mg twice daily. The CDR3 covers 12 residues. Germline V gene sequence: CDR1 WSHSY, CDR2 SAAADI. The V end lost 4 bases, the J end lost 11 bases, and 12 bases lay between the germline ends. The data were obtained in a study of CD8+ T cells in alopecia areata.

The gene calls are TRBV10-2 and TRBJ2-4; D is unclear. The origin of this receptor is a human donor with alopecia areata. The specimen was CD4+ T cells sorted from blood, collected at week 4, from a patient treated with tofacitinib. The CDR3 coding sequence is TGCGCCAGCAGTGTCGATCTGGGCGTTCAGTACTTC. The encoded protein is CASSVDLGVQYF.